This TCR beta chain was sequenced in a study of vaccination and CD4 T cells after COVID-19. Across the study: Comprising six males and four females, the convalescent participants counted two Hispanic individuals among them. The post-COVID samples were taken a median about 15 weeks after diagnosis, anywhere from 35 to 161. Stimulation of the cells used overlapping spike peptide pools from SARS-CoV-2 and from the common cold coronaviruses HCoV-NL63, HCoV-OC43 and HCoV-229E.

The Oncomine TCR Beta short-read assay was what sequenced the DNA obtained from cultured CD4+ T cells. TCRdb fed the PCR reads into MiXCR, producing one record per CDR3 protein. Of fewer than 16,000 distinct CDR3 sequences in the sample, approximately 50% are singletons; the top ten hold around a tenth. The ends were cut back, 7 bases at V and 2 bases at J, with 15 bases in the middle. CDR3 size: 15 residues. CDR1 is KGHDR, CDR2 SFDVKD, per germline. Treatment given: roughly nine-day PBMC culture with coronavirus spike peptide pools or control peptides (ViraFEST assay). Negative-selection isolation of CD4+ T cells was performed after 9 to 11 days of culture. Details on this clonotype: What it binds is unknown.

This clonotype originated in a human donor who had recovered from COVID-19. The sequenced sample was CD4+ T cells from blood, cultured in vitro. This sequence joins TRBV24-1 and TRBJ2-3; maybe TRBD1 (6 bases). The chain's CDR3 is CATRGIQGVTDTQYF. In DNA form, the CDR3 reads TGTGCCACCAGGGGGATACAGGGTGTCACAGATACGCAGTATTTT.